The clone carrying this T cell receptor beta chain turned up a few times. Its cognate antigen is unknown. This sample is part of a study of identifying expanded T cells in peripheral blood. Collection occurred without any documented infections or immune events in donors. Only in-frame clones appear in the TCRdb table, and some are missing; sequencing was by immunoSEQ multiplex PCR. This table holds about 130,000 clones, approximately 86% found once. General study results and limits: Variance in clone template counts between approximately 2-week samples significantly increased with total template count across all healthy donors. Technical replicates showed approximately 1.2 changed clones; two weeks about 16; four weeks 19.

The CDR3 runs to 14 residues. Per the germline V gene, CDR1 is SGHRS and CDR2 is YFSETQ. V lost 1 base to trimming and J lost 3 bases, with 10 bases between them. Source material: blood. The chain combines TRBV5-1 with TRBJ1-1; TRBD1 might be the D (6 bases). The receptor was derived from a person between 18 and 75 years old in good health. In DNA form, the CDR3 reads TGCGCCAGCAGCTTGTATTCAGGGGACACTGAAGCTTTCTTT. It encodes CASSLYSGDTEAFF.